The next 15 T cell receptor beta chains were all read from a single sample in a study of blood T cells in healthy people across ages. A J-beta primer mix and a sample-barcoded 5' primer were used in a second PCR of roughly 7 to 12 cycles. TCRdb itself ran the 5' RACE reads through MiXCR, one entry per CDR3 protein. The data contain about 780,000 distinct CDR3 sequences, around 50% of them singletons. Source material: blood. Receptors originate from a man aged 80 or over in good health.

This clonotype was observed a few times. V usage is TRBV9 and J usage is TRBJ2-1; TRBD2 matches at 8 bases. CDR1 SGDLS and CDR2 YYNGEE come from the germline V gene. With 0 bases clipped from V and 6 bases from J, the junction kept 5 bases outside the gene matches. There are 15 residues in the CDR3. CDR3 region: CASSVGAGGVNEQFF. CDR3 nucleotide sequence: TGTGCCAGCAGCGTAGGGGCGGGGGGTGTCAATGAGCAGTTCTTC.

This clonotype was seen more than once but under ten times. V usage is TRBV5-1 and J usage is TRBJ1-4; a weak D match, TRBD1 (5 bases). Looked up from germline, CDR1 is SGHRS and CDR2 is YFSETQ. The CDR3 runs to 15 residues. Trimming left V 4 bases short and J 10 bases short, with 20 bases between. The CDR3 is CASSNGQLQGGKLFF. The DNA of the CDR3 is TGCGCCAGCAGCAACGGACAACTCCAAGGAGGAAAACTGTTTTTT.

The sample holds many counts of this clonotype. CDR3 sequence: CATSRDWRTSGRENIQYF. The CDR3 DNA follows: TGTGCCACCAGCAGAGATTGGAGAACTAGCGGGAGGGAAAACATTCAGTACTTC. The V gene is TRBV15, the J gene TRBJ2-4, with 13 bases matching TRBD2. J was trimmed by 5 bases and V by 0 bases; bases with no gene match: 7. This CDR3 is 18 amino acids long. The germline CDR1 and CDR2 sequences are LNHNV and YYDKDF (reference sequence).

In its sample, this clonotype was seen a few times. The V call is TRBV27, the J call TRBJ2-3, with a tentative D call TRBD1 (6 bases). CDR3 length equals 14 residues. V was pared by 4 bases and J by 5 bases, with 13 bases between. Germline CDR1 reads MNHEY; CDR2 reads SMNVEV (reference sequence). DNA of the CDR3: TGTGCCAGCAGTTCGGGACACCTCATAGATACGCAGTATTTT. This gives the protein CASSSGHLIDTQYF.

This clonotype was counted only a few times. V usage is TRBV11-1 and J usage is TRBJ2-3; no reliable D call. The germline gives CDR1 SGHAT, CDR2 FQDESV (reference sequence). Trimming removed 2 bases at V and 0 bases at J, with 6 bases between. The CDR3 length is 14 residues. CDR3 residues: CASSLTRSTDTQYF. In DNA form, the CDR3 reads TGTGCCAGCAGCTTAACCAGGAGCACAGATACGCAGTATTTT.

This clonotype showed up just a few times. V and J are TRBV10-3 and TRBJ2-2; D possibly corresponds to TRBD2 (5 bases). Germline assignment: CDR1 ENHRY and CDR2 SYGVKD. The CDR3 is 13 amino acids. Trimming left V 6 bases short and J 1 base short, with 6 bases between. For the CDR3, the DNA is TGTGCCATCAGGGCGGGGAACACCGGGGAGCTGTTTTTT. It specifies CAIRAGNTGELFF.

This clonotype was counted only a few times. V usage is TRBV2 and J usage is TRBJ2-3; the D gene is possibly TRBD1 (5 bases). CDR3 length equals 12 residues. Germline CDR1 SNHLY, CDR2 FYNNEI. The ends were cut back, 8 bases at V and 6 bases at J, with 12 bases in the middle. CDR3 nucleotides: TGTGCCAGCTTAAGGGGTTTGGATACGCAGTATTTT. Amino acid sequence: CASLRGLDTQYF.

J is TRBJ1-1 and V is TRBV7-2, with a tentative D call TRBD1 (5 bases). V was clipped by 2 bases and J by 5 bases, with 12 bases between them. In germline, CDR1 is SGHTA, CDR2 FQGNSA. The CDR3 spans 14 residues. The CDR3 loop is CASSLQGLGTEAFF. The CDR3 DNA follows: TGTGCCAGCAGCTTACAGGGCCTTGGGACTGAAGCTTTCTTT.

This chain connects TRBV12-3 or TRBV12-4 to TRBJ2-2, with 8 bases fitting TRBD2. The trim removed 3 bases at V and 5 bases at J, leaving 5 bases unmatched. The CDR3 consists of 15 residues. The CDR3 protein is CASSLSGGKTGELFF. The CDR3 nucleotides are TGTGCCAGCAGTTTGAGCGGGGGCAAGACCGGGGAGCTGTTTTTT.

In regard to this clonotype: A single base separates this from a much larger clone, so it may be a read error. The V gene is TRBV5-1, the J gene TRBJ2-3; 8 bases are shared with TRBD1. Germline values: CDR1 SGHRS, CDR2 YFSETQ. The CDR3 loop spans 15 amino acids. V gave up 3 bases and J gave up 0 bases; unmatched junction bases: 3. The CDR3 nucleotides are TGCGCCAGCAGCTGGAGGACAGGGAGCACAGATACGCAGTATTTT. Its translation is CASSWRTGSTDTQYF.

V usage is TRBV5-1 and J usage is TRBJ2-1, with 8 bases identical to TRBD2. The CDR3 is made up of 18 amino acids. Per germline, CDR1 SGHRS and CDR2 YFSETQ. V was clipped by 4 bases and J by 2 bases; unmatched bases: 14. The CDR3 sequence is CASSPGLGAGGPYNEQFF. CDR3 in DNA: TGCGCCAGCAGCCCGGGGCTGGGCGCGGGAGGTCCCTACAATGAGCAGTTCTTC.

V usage is TRBV7-2 and J usage is TRBJ2-7, with no clear D. Germline values: CDR1 SGHTA, CDR2 FQGNSA. V was pared by 2 bases and J by 2 bases, with 13 bases between. The CDR3 is 15 residues long. Written as DNA, the CDR3 is TGTGCCAGCAGCTTACATGGCCAGAGAGCCTACGAGCAGTACTTC. Residues: CASSLHGQRAYEQYF.

The rearrangement links TRBV5-1 to TRBJ2-5; 15 bases fit TRBD2. The germline CDR1 and CDR2 sequences are SGHRS and YFSETQ. The CDR3 extends over 19 amino acids. V shed 4 bases and J 0 bases; nucleotides not matched to a gene: 10. This CDR3 is CASSRSGTSGGRYQETQYF. CDR3 bases: TGCGCCAGCAGCCGCTCCGGGACTAGCGGGGGGCGGTACCAAGAGACCCAGTACTTC. The whole variable domain, remainder taken from reference TRBV5-1 and TRBJ2-5, is KAGVTQTPRYLIKTRGQQVTLSCSPISGHRSVSWYQQTPGQGLQFLFEYFSETQRNKGNFPGRFSGRQFSNSRSEMNVSTLELGDSALYLCASSRSGTSGGRYQETQYFGPGTRLLVL.

This clonotype has only a few counts. CDR3: CASSLFPTGGTADTQYF. The CDR3 bases are TGTGCCAGCAGTTTATTCCCAACAGGGGGCACCGCAGATACGCAGTATTTT. The gene calls are TRBV28 and TRBJ2-3, with 9 bases that match TRBD1. CDR1 is MDHEN and CDR2 is SYDVKM in the germline V gene. Losses at the gene ends were 1 base for V and 4 bases for J; bases not matched to a gene: 9. The CDR3 totals 17 residues.

This clonotype appeared a few times. The chain is built from TRBV6-6 and TRBJ1-1; TRBD1 matches 8 bases. CDR1 is MNHNY, CDR2 SVGAGI, per germline (reference sequence). The length of the CDR3 is 17 residues. Unmatched junction bases numbered 15, after V lost 6 bases and J lost 3 bases. CDR3 residues: CASSNADRVEMDTEAFF. The CDR3 coding sequence is TGTGCCAGCAGCAACGCGGACAGGGTGGAGATGGACACTGAAGCTTTCTTT.